This entry lists 22 T cell receptor beta chains sequenced from one sample in a study of blood T cell repertoires in COVID-19. Data came from immunoSEQ multiplex PCR; TCRdb stores just in-frame clones and leaves some out. This table holds about 430,000 clones, roughly nine tenths found once. The sequencing input was PBMCs or T cells enriched from blood (not recorded which). The receptors were sampled from a man aged 30 to 45 who had recovered from COVID-19.

The rearrangement uses TRBV7-9 and TRBJ1-4; D is unclear. CDR1 SEHNR and CDR2 FQNEAQ come from the germline V gene (reference sequence). V dropped 5 bases and J dropped 15 bases, with 19 bases sitting between them. The CDR3 extends over 13 amino acids. Written as DNA, the CDR3 is TGTGCCAGCAGCCCTTCAGACGGAGCAGCAGTGTTTTTT. Encoded protein: CASSPSDGAAVFF.

This rearrangement joins TRBV6-5 to TRBJ2-7; 9 bases match TRBD1. CDR1 and CDR2 (germline): MNHEY, SVGAGI. The CDR3 length is 15 residues. The V gene end was trimmed by 7 bases and the J gene end by 5 bases; junction bases not matched to a gene: 12. CDR3 amino acids: CASTPYRDRVHEQYF. CDR3 nucleotide sequence: TGTGCCAGCACACCATACCGGGACAGGGTCCACGAGCAGTACTTC.

V is TRBV7-8 and J is TRBJ2-6, with TRBD1 matching over 9 bases. Per the germline V gene, CDR1 is SGHVS and CDR2 is FQNEAQ. Trimming at V came to 3 bases and at J to 2 bases, leaving 8 bases not matched to a gene. This CDR3 contains 18 residues. CDR3 amino acids: CASSLMTGGNTGANVLTF. The CDR3 bases are TGTGCCAGCAGCTTGATGACAGGGGGGAACACTGGGGCCAACGTCCTGACTTTC. Full variable domain (missing parts from reference TRBV7-8 and TRBJ2-6): GAGVSQSPRYKVAKRGQDVALRCDPISGHVSLFWYQQALGQGPEFLTYFQNEAQLDKSGLPSDRFFAERPEGSVSTLKIQRTQQEDSAVYLCASSLMTGGNTGANVLTFGAGSRLTVL.

The genes are TRBV10-3 and TRBJ1-2; D remains unclear. The germline CDR1 and CDR2 sequences are ENHRY and SYGVKD. Deletions cut 6 bases from V and 6 bases from J, with 14 bases between. There are 13 residues in the CDR3. CDR3 sequence: CAIRPGVPDGYTF. As DNA, the CDR3 is TGTGCCATCAGACCCGGGGTTCCAGATGGCTACACCTTC.

This chain links TRBV3-1 (or the pseudogene TRBV3-2) with TRBJ1-2, with D tentatively TRBD1 (5 bases). The germline V gene encodes CDR1 LGHDT and CDR2 YNNKEL (reference sequence). CDR3 size: 14 residues. Trimming shortened V by 3 bases and J by 1 base, and 9 bases separated the two germline ends. CDR3 sequence: CASSQQGVNYGYTF. The DNA for the CDR3 is TGTGCCAGCAGCCAGCAGGGTGTTAACTATGGCTACACCTTC.

The V call is TRBV29-1, the J call TRBJ1-2, with 8 bases aligning to TRBD1. In germline, CDR1 is SQVTM, CDR2 ANQGSEA. Trimming cost V 4 bases and J 4 bases; bases outside gene matches: 5. The CDR3 has 13 residues. The DNA of the CDR3 is TGCAGCGTTGCTACAGGGGGAGTCTATGGCTACACCTTC. Translated: CSVATGGVYGYTF.

This clone has just one count. The V gene is TRBV7-9, the J gene TRBJ1-6; 7 bases match TRBD1. V lost 4 bases, J lost 6 bases, and 6 bases stayed unmatched. This CDR3 has 15 amino acids. The germline CDR1 and CDR2 sequences are SEHNR and FQNEAQ (reference sequence). The CDR3 protein is CASSSGGDSNSPLHF. The CDR3 nucleotides are TGTGCCAGCAGCTCCGGTGGGGACAGTAATTCACCCCTCCACTTT.

V gene TRBV7-6 combines with J gene TRBJ2-2; the match to TRBD1 covers 7 bases. V shed 5 bases and J 7 bases; nucleotides not matched to a gene: 7. This CDR3 contains 14 residues. Germline values: CDR1 SGHVS, CDR2 FNYEAQ. The CDR3 bases are TGTGCCAGCAGCACTACAGGGGCTGGCGGGGAGCTGTTTTTT. Its translation: CASSTTGAGGELFF.

The rearrangement links TRBV12-5 to TRBJ2-7, with D possibly being TRBD1 (7 bases). CDR1 and CDR2 (germline): LGHNT, FRNRAP. Trimming stripped 5 bases from V and 2 bases from J, with 13 bases between. The length of the CDR3 is 14 residues. The CDR3 nucleotides read TGTGCTAGTGGTCGGCGGGACAGAACCTACGAGCAGTACTTC. As protein: CASGRRDRTYEQYF.

V and J are TRBV6-6 and TRBJ2-3; possibly TRBD1 for D (6 bases). The CDR3 runs 13 residues. Trimming pared 6 bases from V and 3 bases from J, leaving 10 bases between. The germline V gene encodes CDR1 MNHNY and CDR2 SVGAGI (reference sequence). The CDR3 DNA is TGTGCCAGCAGCACCGGACAGACAGATACGCAGTATTTT. Amino acid sequence: CASSTGQTDTQYF.

The V and J genes are TRBV10-1 and TRBJ1-5; 7 positions agree with TRBD1. Germline lookup yields CDR1 WNHNN and CDR2 SYGVQD (reference sequence). V was clipped by 6 bases and J by 3 bases; unmatched bases: 14. The CDR3 contains 17 residues. The CDR3: CASRPGEGAVSNQPQHF. The CDR3 nucleotides are TGCGCCAGCAGACCCGGAGAGGGGGCGGTCTCCAATCAGCCCCAGCATTTT.

The chain has TRBV30 and TRBJ1-4, with D unclear. This CDR3 comprises 13 residues. The germline V gene has CDR1 GTSNPN and CDR2 SVGIG (reference sequence). The V end was cut by 8 bases, the J end by 5 bases, with 15 bases between. The CDR3 region is CAVVRPGNEKLFF. In DNA form, the CDR3 reads TGTGCCGTTGTTCGTCCGGGGAATGAAAAACTGTTTTTT.

The V and J genes are TRBV19 and TRBJ2-2; 7 nucleotides agree with TRBD2. Germline V gene sequence: CDR1 LNHDA, CDR2 SQIVND (reference sequence). This CDR3 has 15 residues. V lost 6 bases, J lost 6 bases, and 10 bases stayed unmatched. The CDR3 nucleotides are TGTGCCAGTAGACCACAAACGGGACTACCCGGGGAGCTGTTTTTT. This encodes CASRPQTGLPGELFF. Complete variable domain (other parts from reference TRBV19 and TRBJ2-2): DGGITQSPKYLFRKEGQNVTLSCEQNLNHDAMYWYRQDPGQGLRLIYYSQIVNDFQKGDIAEGYSVSREKKESFPLTVTSAQKNPTAFYLCASRPQTGLPGELFFGEGSRLTVL.

This chain uses TRBV27 with TRBJ2-1, with 7 bases matching TRBD2. This CDR3 spans 17 amino acids. Unmatched junction bases numbered 16, after V lost 6 bases and J lost 5 bases. Germline CDR1 reads MNHEY; CDR2 reads SMNVEV (reference sequence). The chain's CDR3 is CASSPFMGEGFNNEQFF. CDR3 DNA: TGTGCCAGCAGCCCGTTTATGGGGGAGGGCTTCAACAATGAGCAGTTCTTC.

This chain's CDR3 is CATSDVSPGLYNEQFF. CDR3 sequence (DNA): TGTGCCACCAGTGATGTTTCCCCGGGACTTTACAATGAGCAGTTCTTC. The V gene is TRBV24-1, the J gene TRBJ2-1; D perhaps matches TRBD2 (6 bases). The germline V and J ends were trimmed by 3 bases and 4 bases, with 15 bases remaining between them. Germline V gives CDR1 KGHDR, CDR2 SFDVKD. CDR3 length: 16 amino acids.

The chain has TRBV4-1 and TRBJ1-1, with 8 bases lining up with TRBD1. Unmatched junction bases numbered 15, after V lost 0 bases and J lost 0 bases. Germline V gene sequence: CDR1 MGHRA, CDR2 YSYEKL. The CDR3 spans 20 residues. In DNA form, the CDR3 reads TGCGCCAGCAGCCAAGAAATGCGCGACAGGGGATTTCTCATGAACACTGAAGCTTTCTTT. Encoded protein: CASSQEMRDRGFLMNTEAFF.

This chain links TRBV23-1 with TRBJ2-7; TRBD2 agrees at 7 bases. TRBV23-1 carries the ORF label, with uncertain function. With 3 bases clipped from V and 4 bases from J, the junction kept 21 bases outside the gene matches. The length of the CDR3 is 19 residues. CDR3 bases: TGCGCCAGCAGTCATCCATCGGGAGGCAAGGAGGCGCCAAATTACGAGCAGTACTTC. It specifies CASSHPSGGKEAPNYEQYF.

The rearrangement links TRBV24-1 to TRBJ2-5; 7 bases match TRBD2. CDR1 and CDR2 from the germline V gene are KGHDR and SFDVKD. The CDR3 length is 17 residues. The trim removed 7 bases at V and 4 bases at J, leaving 17 bases unmatched. Here the CDR3 DNA reads TGTGCCACCAGCCCTGCGGGAGCGGGCAAAGGTAGAGAGACCCAGTACTTC. Its protein is CATSPAGAGKGRETQYF.

This chain connects TRBV5-6 to TRBJ1-5; tentative D call: TRBD1 (6 bases). V gave up 2 bases and J gave up 1 base, with 7 bases separating them. This CDR3 is 14 amino acids long. Germline V CDR1 and CDR2: SGHDT, YYEEEE. This CDR3 is CASSFGQSNQPQHF. DNA of the CDR3: TGTGCCAGCAGCTTCGGACAGAGCAATCAGCCCCAGCATTTT.

This chain joins TRBV10-1 and TRBJ1-1; no clear D gene. V was shortened by 5 bases and J by 0 bases, with 7 bases between the two germline ends. The germline V gene encodes CDR1 WNHNN and CDR2 SYGVQD (reference sequence). The length of the CDR3 is 13 residues. CDR3 DNA sequence: TGCGCCAGCAGTTCCCAGTTGAACACTGAAGCTTTCTTT. It is translated as CASSSQLNTEAFF.

The chain combines TRBV10-1 with TRBJ2-1; no reliable D call. Germline V CDR1 and CDR2: WNHNN, SYGVQD (reference sequence). This CDR3 has 13 residues. V dropped 4 bases and J dropped 8 bases, with 12 bases sitting between them. This CDR3 is CASSVGLLDEQFF. The CDR3 bases are TGCGCCAGCAGTGTTGGGCTCCTCGATGAGCAGTTCTTC.

The chain is built from TRBV11-2 and TRBJ1-6, with D possibly being TRBD1 (5 bases). In germline, CDR1 is SGHAT, CDR2 FQNNGV. This CDR3 has 12 residues. Trimming left V 3 bases short and J 17 bases short, with 14 bases between. The chain's CDR3 is CASSFMDNAVHF. The DNA of the CDR3 is TGTGCCAGCAGCTTTATGGACAACGCTGTCCACTTT.